In its sample, the clone carrying this T cell receptor (beta chain) was seen once. The antigen remains undetermined. Sequencing was performed with immunoSEQ multiplex PCR; in TCRdb, only in-frame clones are kept and a portion is missing. The profile shows over 120,000 clones, less than 95% of them singletons. This sample was included in a study of cytomegalovirus exposure and HLA in healthy donors. Overall study findings and caveats: Within the 120 or so validation repertoires, first-cohort TCR clusters tended to co-occur, according to a later analysis.

This CDR3 has 15 amino acids. Germline CDR1 is MDHEN and CDR2 is SYDVKM. Trimming at V came to 0 bases and at J to 1 base, leaving 0 bases not matched to a gene. Material: PBMCs. This TCR derives from a man aged 18-30 years in good health and CMV-seropositive. The chain couples TRBV28 to TRBJ2-5; 9 nucleotides align to TRBD1. In DNA form, the CDR3 reads TGTGCCAGCAGTTTATGGACAGGGGGCCAAGAGACCCAGTACTTC. It translates to CASSLWTGGQETQYF.